The clone carrying this T cell receptor (beta chain) turned up a few times. Antigen: not known. The data originate from a study of beta chain features in type 1 diabetes. Findings of the study overall: PCR might pick shorter templates more often, in the same way for patients and controls. cDNA-based reads could over-represent cells with high TCR expression. In every one of the four CD4+ subsets, TCRB CDR3s were moderately but significantly shorter in Type 1 diabetes patients.

Sequencing targeted expressed TCRB transcripts, as all isolated RNA had been reverse transcribed. Here immunoSEQ multiplex PCR was the method, and the copy in TCRdb shows in-frame clones only, minus some. This sample has 300,000 to 400,000 clones, with 8% to 10% found just once. CD4+ naive, central memory, regulatory and stem cell-like memory subsets were isolated by sorting on CD45RO/CCR7/CD25/CD127/CD95/CD27. Trimming cost V 7 bases and J 3 bases, with 9 bases left between them. The germline V gene has CDR1 MNHEY and CDR2 SVGAGI. This CDR3 comprises 12 residues. The source is a man aged 25-45 years with type 1 diabetes. The chain links TRBV6-5 to TRBJ1-1; unclear D gene. Sample: central memory CD4+ T cells from blood. The chain's CDR3 is CASTYGDTEAFF. CDR3 nucleotides: TGTGCCAGCACCTACGGGGACACTGAAGCTTTCTTT.